The source of this TCR beta chain is a study of a mutant IDH1 vaccine in newly diagnosed glioma. On the study more broadly: Of treated patients, approximately 62% were men and about 38% women, averaging 40.4 years. It was radiotherapy, temozolomide, or both that patients received previously, with most receiving both.

Time point described: baseline, week 1 (first vaccination visit). Treatment in this sample: pre-vaccination baseline after standard-of-care therapy. The donor cohort comprised cases of new WHO grade 3 or 4 IDH1-mutant, ATRX-lost astrocytoma. Profiling relied on immunoSEQ multiplex PCR, and the TCRdb table lists in-frame clones only, not all of them. The repertoire holds about 46,000 clones, with 65% to 80% as singletons. The CDR3 is 16 residues long. After removal of 5 bases from V and 4 bases from J, the junction contained 8 bases not matched to a gene. Germline assignment: CDR1 PRHDT and CDR2 FYEKMQ (reference sequence).

Material: PBMCs, obtained from a glioma patient treated with radiotherapy, temozolomide or both. The sequence was collected from a woman in her thirties or forties with glioma. This chain connects TRBV13 to TRBJ1-1; 12 bases are a match to TRBD1. Here the CDR3 reads CASSPWDRGRVTEAFF. The CDR3 coding sequence is TGTGCCAGCAGCCCATGGGACAGGGGGCGCGTCACTGAAGCTTTCTTT. Looking up the rest from reference TRBV13 and TRBJ1-1 gives the full variable domain: AAGVIQSPRHLIKEKRETATLKCYPIPRHDTVYWYQQGPGQDPQFLISFYEKMQSDKGSIPDRFSAQQFSDYHSELNMSSLELGDSALYFCASSPWDRGRVTEAFFGQGTRLTVV.